Detailed here is one T cell receptor (beta chain). Its specificity is not known. The source of the sample is a study of beta chain features in type 1 diabetes. The CDR3 sequence is 15 residues long. V gave up 0 bases and J gave up 6 bases, with 14 bases separating them. From germline, CDR1 is KGHSH and CDR2 LQKENI. Study observations and caveats: There was a moderate but significant shortening of TCRB CDR3s in all four CD4+ subsets of Type 1 diabetes patients.

Sequencing targeted expressed TCRB transcripts, as all isolated RNA had been reverse transcribed. Method: immunoSEQ multiplex PCR; TCRdb's copy keeps in-frame clones and lacks some. The repertoire holds about 660,000 clones, with about 14% as singletons. This sequence originates from a man aged 18 to 35 with type 1 diabetes. This chain connects TRBV18 to TRBJ1-1; D may be TRBD1 (6 bases). The sample taken for sequencing was naive CD4+ T cells from blood. The CDR3 sequence: CASSPPYRVLSEAFF. The CDR3 DNA follows: TGTGCCAGCTCACCACCGTACAGGGTCTTATCTGAAGCTTTCTTT.